This T cell receptor (beta chain) was captured by sequencing in a study of blood T cell repertoires in COVID-19. TCRdb's copy holds only in-frame clones and misses some; the assay was immunoSEQ multiplex PCR. The sample has fewer than 400,000 clones, 85% seen once. In terms of age and location, participants ranged from about 18 to 89 years and lived in about two dozen US areas. Cohort placement rested on clinical history that participants reported themselves. The CDR3 has 14 residues. The germline V gene encodes CDR1 SGHAT and CDR2 FQDESV (reference sequence). J lost 2 bases, V lost 6 bases, and 3 bases had no gene match.

V and J are TRBV11-1 and TRBJ2-7; 11 nucleotides match TRBD1. The TCR was taken from a woman between 25 and 40 years old who had been exposed to COVID-19. The material sequenced was PBMCs or T cells enriched from blood (not recorded which). The CDR3 DNA follows: TGTGCCAGCAGACAGGGACAGGGGGCCTACGAGCAGTACTTC. Encoded protein: CASRQGQGAYEQYF.